These 30 T cell receptor beta chains share one sample of origin, sequenced in a study of technical replicates of blood from a few donors. Some clones are missing from TCRdb's copy, which holds only in-frame ones; the method was immunoSEQ multiplex PCR. The table has around 75,000 clones, about nine tenths seen once. Sequencing used T cells isolated from PBMCs. The receptors were sampled from a human donor in good health.

The rearrangement joins TRBV27 to TRBJ2-2; 7 nucleotides match TRBD1. In germline, CDR1 is MNHEY, CDR2 SMNVEV (reference sequence). V lost 7 bases, J lost 6 bases, and 11 bases stayed unmatched. The CDR3 totals 15 residues. The DNA for the CDR3 is TGTGCCAGCACCTGGGACAGCGGCGACGCCGGGGAGCTGTTTTTT. This sequence encodes CASTWDSGDAGELFF.

This chain joins TRBV7-6 and TRBJ2-1; D gene unclear. Germline lookup yields CDR1 SGHVS and CDR2 FNYEAQ. This CDR3 contains 13 residues. Trimming removed 3 bases at V and 8 bases at J, with 11 bases between. The chain's CDR3 is CASSFGPDYEQFF. The DNA for the CDR3 is TGTGCCAGCAGCTTCGGTCCAGACTATGAGCAGTTCTTC.

V and J are TRBV5-1 and TRBJ2-7; TRBD1 aligns across 9 bases. The V and J ends lost 7 bases and 2 bases, in that order; junction bases with no gene match: 7. Germline-derived CDR1 and CDR2 are SGHRS and YFSETQ. CDR3 length: 14 amino acids. The CDR3 protein is CASSVGTGPYEQYF. In DNA, the CDR3 is TGCGCCAGCTCGGTCGGGACAGGGCCCTACGAGCAGTACTTC. Together with reference TRBV5-1 and TRBJ2-7, the CDR3 gives the full variable domain: KAGVTQTPRYLIKTRGQQVTLSCSPISGHRSVSWYQQTPGQGLQFLFEYFSETQRNKGNFPGRFSGRQFSNSRSEMNVSTLELGDSALYLCASSVGTGPYEQYFGPGTRLTVT.

The rearrangement joins TRBV19 to TRBJ2-1; 12 nucleotides match TRBD2. V dropped 7 bases and J dropped 8; count of bases not matched to a gene: 9. Germline V CDR1 and CDR2: LNHDA, SQIVND (reference sequence). The CDR3 covers 15 residues. The CDR3 sequence: CASTPGLAGFYEQFF. CDR3 coding DNA: TGTGCCAGTACCCCAGGACTAGCGGGGTTCTATGAGCAGTTCTTC.

The chain links TRBV12-5 to TRBJ1-5; D possibly corresponds to TRBD1 (6 bases). Germline CDR1 reads LGHNT; CDR2 reads FRNRAP. V lost 5 bases and J lost 2, with 19 bases in between. This CDR3 has 17 residues. CDR3 DNA sequence: TGTGCTAGTGGTCTGTCTTTGTTGGGGGCCCGCAATCAGCCCCAGCATTTT. This translates into CASGLSLLGARNQPQHF.

This clone came up once. The chain employs TRBV6-1 and TRBJ2-5; 9 positions match TRBD1. Germline V CDR1 and CDR2: MNHNS, SASEGT. The length of the CDR3 is 14 residues. The ends lost 6 bases at V and 5 bases at J; junction bases unmatched: 7. CDR3 region: CASRGQGTGETQYF. The CDR3 DNA follows: TGTGCCAGCAGGGGACAGGGAACGGGGGAGACCCAGTACTTC.

The chain has TRBV11-3 and TRBJ2-7; TRBD1 matches at 8 bases. The CDR3 has 17 residues. Unmatched junction bases numbered 15, after V lost 2 bases and J lost 6 bases. Germline V gene lookup returns CDR1 SGHNT and CDR2 YENEEA. The CDR3 spells CASSLSIWQNTGGEQYF. The CDR3 nucleotides are TGTGCCAGCAGCTTATCGATATGGCAGAACACAGGGGGCGAGCAGTACTTC.

This clone was observed a few times. The rearrangement joins TRBV5-1 to TRBJ1-1; D gene unclear. The CDR3 covers 11 residues. Germline V CDR1 and CDR2: SGHRS, YFSETQ. Trimming stripped 2 bases from V and 11 bases from J, with 10 bases between. CDR3 sequence (DNA): TGCGCCAGCAGCTTCTCGGGGATGGCTTTCTTT. It encodes CASSFSGMAFF.

This clone was detected only a few times. The chain has TRBV6-1 and TRBJ1-1; TRBD1 matches at 9 bases. Germline V gene data show CDR1 as MNHNS and CDR2 as SASEGT. Unmatched junction bases numbered 8, after V lost 10 bases and J lost 5 bases. This CDR3 comprises 13 residues. The CDR3 DNA sequence: TGTGCCACCGCAACAGGGGGCTTTACTGAAGCTTTCTTT. This codes for CATATGGFTEAFF.

The chain is built from TRBV7-8 and TRBJ2-1; tentatively, D is TRBD2 (6 bases). The CDR3 sequence is 13 residues long. V lost 3 bases to trimming and J lost 10 bases, with 13 bases between them. The germline gives CDR1 SGHVS, CDR2 FQNEAQ. CDR3 DNA: TGTGCCAGCAGCTTGGGGGGTAGCGGAGAGCAGTTCTTC. Translated, it gives CASSLGGSGEQFF.

V and J are TRBV7-9 and TRBJ1-6; 7 nucleotides align to TRBD1. V was clipped by 6 bases and J by 3 bases; unmatched bases: 2. This CDR3 spans 14 amino acids. Germline lookup yields CDR1 SEHNR and CDR2 FQNEAQ (reference sequence). DNA of the CDR3: TGTGCCAGCAGGACAGGGAACTATAATTCACCCCTCCACTTT. This gives the protein CASRTGNYNSPLHF.

V usage is TRBV7-9 and J usage is TRBJ2-3; D unresolved. V was pared by 1 base and J by 4 bases, with 9 bases between. Germline-derived CDR1 and CDR2 are SEHNR and FQNEAQ (reference sequence). The CDR3 runs 14 residues. CDR3 sequence reads: CASSLGLTPDTQYF. The DNA for the CDR3 is TGTGCCAGCAGCTTAGGCCTAACCCCAGATACGCAGTATTTT.

This clone has a single count. The chain combines TRBV7-9 with TRBJ2-2; TRBD1 agrees at 9 bases. The V gene's germline CDR1 is SEHNR and CDR2 FQNEAQ (reference sequence). The CDR3 has 16 amino acids. The ends lost 5 bases at V and 4 bases at J; junction bases unmatched: 8. The CDR3 spells CASSERTGEGTGELFF. The DNA of the CDR3 is TGTGCCAGCAGCGAACGGACAGGGGAAGGCACCGGGGAGCTGTTTTTT.

The rearrangement joins TRBV7-3 to TRBJ2-3, with 7 nucleotides matching TRBD2. Germline V gene lookup returns CDR1 SGHTA and CDR2 FQGTGA. The CDR3 sequence is 15 residues long. V lost 1 base, J lost 5 bases, and 6 bases stayed unmatched. The chain's CDR3 is CASSLMGGGGDTQYF. DNA of the CDR3: TGTGCCAGCAGCTTAATGGGCGGGGGAGGAGATACGCAGTATTTT.

This chain links TRBV5-1 with TRBJ2-1, with 13 bases lining up with TRBD2. V shed 2 bases and J 0 bases; nucleotides not matched to a gene: 17. Germline V gene sequence: CDR1 SGHRS, CDR2 YFSETQ. The CDR3 extends over 22 amino acids. The CDR3 region is CASSFIPPGLAGLIYSYNEQFF. In DNA, the CDR3 is TGCGCCAGCAGCTTCATACCACCGGGACTAGCGGGGCTAATTTACTCCTACAATGAGCAGTTCTTC.

The chain recombines TRBV5-1 with TRBJ1-1; TRBD1 matches at 9 bases. Germline CDR1 reads SGHRS; CDR2 reads YFSETQ. V lost 4 bases and J lost 1; bases outside the gene matches: 2. This CDR3 contains 14 residues. CDR3 sequence: CASSQDRGNTEAFF. CDR3 DNA sequence: TGCGCCAGCAGCCAGGACAGGGGGAACACTGAAGCTTTCTTT.

The V call is TRBV6-5, the J call TRBJ1-3, with D perhaps TRBD1 (5 bases). This CDR3 spans 16 amino acids. V dropped 0 bases and J dropped 1 base, with 10 bases sitting between them. Germline CDR1 MNHEY, CDR2 SVGAGI. The CDR3 coding sequence is TGTGCCAGCAGTTACTCAGTCGCAGGGTCTGGAAACACCATATATTTT. The encoded protein is CASSYSVAGSGNTIYF.

The gene calls are TRBV2 and TRBJ2-2; a possible D gene is TRBD2 (5 bases). V lost 4 bases and J lost 6, with 15 bases in between. The CDR3 consists of 15 residues. The germline V gene encodes CDR1 SNHLY and CDR2 FYNNEI. The DNA of the CDR3 is TGTGCCAGCAGTGGGACGCGCGGGTCGGCCGGGGAGCTGTTTTTT. Its translation is CASSGTRGSAGELFF.

This clone was detected only a few times. J is TRBJ1-3 and V is TRBV5-1, with D maybe TRBD1 (6 bases). There are 21 residues in the CDR3. The germline CDR1 and CDR2 sequences are SGHRS and YFSETQ. Trimming cost V 5 bases and J 5 bases, with 35 bases left between them. CDR3 loop: CASRPLGGDTKGFFDRNTIYF. Written as DNA, the CDR3 is TGCGCCAGCAGACCCCTCGGGGGGGACACAAAGGGGTTTTTCGATCGAAACACCATATATTTT.

This CDR3 is CAISESMAVNQPQHF. In nucleotides, the CDR3 is TGTGCCATCAGTGAGTCGATGGCAGTAAATCAGCCCCAGCATTTT. The gene calls are TRBV10-3 and TRBJ1-5; D is undetermined. The CDR3 is 15 residues long. Germline values: CDR1 ENHRY, CDR2 SYGVKD. Deletions cut 0 bases from V and 4 bases from J, with 10 bases between.

The rearrangement links TRBV25-1 to TRBJ1-1, with no clear D. V was cut by 1 base and J by 11 bases, with 8 bases left in between. This CDR3 spans 11 amino acids. The germline CDR1 and CDR2 sequences are MGHDK and SYGVNS. The CDR3 loop is CASSEFGAAFF. In DNA, the CDR3 is TGTGCCAGCAGTGAATTCGGTGCGGCTTTCTTT. Looking up the rest from reference TRBV25-1 and TRBJ1-1 gives the full variable domain: EADIYQTPRYLVIGTGKKITLECSQTMGHDKMYWYQQDPGMELHLIHYSYGVNSTEKGDLSSESTVSRIRTEHFPLTLESARPSHTSQYLCASSEFGAAFFGQGTRLTVV.

The rearrangement uses TRBV18 and TRBJ2-3, with 10 nucleotides matching TRBD2. The V gene's germline CDR1 is KGHSH and CDR2 LQKENI. The CDR3 is made up of 19 amino acids. V trimming: 0 bases; J trimming: 6 bases; junction bases outside the gene matches: 15. The CDR3 nucleotides read TGTGCCAGCTCACCACCGTGGAGCGGGGGGGCCCGGCCAATGGATACGCAGTATTTT. Its protein product is CASSPPWSGGARPMDTQYF.

The chain links TRBV9 to TRBJ1-1; 9 bases fit TRBD1. V shed 3 bases and J 8 bases; nucleotides not matched to a gene: 11. This CDR3 is built from 15 residues. Germline V gene lookup returns CDR1 SGDLS and CDR2 YYNGEE. Here the CDR3 reads CASSASPGQGLEAFF. CDR3 bases: TGTGCCAGCAGCGCCTCTCCGGGACAGGGACTGGAAGCTTTCTTT.

The rearrangement joins TRBV28 to TRBJ2-2; D call uncertain. V dropped 6 bases and J dropped 1 base, with 6 bases sitting between them. CDR3 length: 13 amino acids. Germline V gives CDR1 MDHEN, CDR2 SYDVKM. The CDR3 DNA reads TGTGCCAGCAGGTTACAGAACACCGGGGAGCTGTTTTTT. This sequence encodes CASRLQNTGELFF.

The J gene is TRBJ2-1, the V gene TRBV7-8; maybe TRBD2 (6 bases). Between the trimmed V and J ends, which lost 3 bases and 5 bases, there was a span of 14 bases. Germline CDR1 and CDR2: SGHVS and FQNEAQ. This CDR3 contains 15 residues. The CDR3 region has the DNA TGTGCCAGCAGCTTGGGACTCCCGCCCAACAATGAGCAGTTCTTC. Protein sequence: CASSLGLPPNNEQFF. The whole variable domain, remainder taken from reference TRBV7-8 and TRBJ2-1, is GAGVSQSPRYKVAKRGQDVALRCDPISGHVSLFWYQQALGQGPEFLTYFQNEAQLDKSGLPSDRFFAERPEGSVSTLKIQRTQQEDSAVYLCASSLGLPPNNEQFFGPGTRLTVL.

V is TRBV14 and J is TRBJ2-7, with D possibly matching TRBD1 (5 bases). Germline V gene sequence: CDR1 SGHDN, CDR2 FVKESK. This CDR3 region has 17 residues. V was trimmed by 0 bases and J by 3 bases, leaving 18 bases between them. In DNA, the CDR3 is TGTGCCAGCAGCCAAGACCCTGGTCAGGAAAGGGGCTACGAGCAGTACTTC. It translates to CASSQDPGQERGYEQYF.

This chain joins TRBV15 and TRBJ1-6; D is unresolved. This CDR3 has 13 residues. Germline values: CDR1 LNHNV, CDR2 YYDKDF (reference sequence). The germline V and J ends were trimmed by 9 bases and 5 bases, with 11 bases remaining between them. CDR3 DNA sequence: TGTGCCACGAACGGACTTGATAATTCACCCCTCCACTTT. Encoded protein: CATNGLDNSPLHF.

The V and J genes are TRBV19 and TRBJ2-7; D uncertain. V lost 5 bases to trimming and J lost 1 base, with 9 bases between them. Germline CDR1 and CDR2: LNHDA and SQIVND (reference sequence). This CDR3 is 13 amino acids long. The CDR3 protein is CASSRDGSYEQYF. Here the CDR3 DNA reads TGTGCCAGTAGTCGTGACGGGTCCTACGAGCAGTACTTC.

The chain is built from TRBV7-9 and TRBJ1-2; 7 nucleotides match TRBD1. The CDR3 has 16 residues. Unmatched junction bases numbered 9, after V lost 5 bases and J lost 0 bases. Germline V CDR1 and CDR2: SEHNR, FQNEAQ (reference sequence). CDR3: CASSRGQDHANYGYTF. CDR3 bases: TGTGCCAGCAGCCGAGGACAGGATCACGCTAACTATGGCTACACCTTC.

This clone was seen a single time. The chain links TRBV7-9 to TRBJ2-2, with D possibly being TRBD2 (6 bases). The CDR3 is 14 amino acids. Between the trimmed V and J ends, which lost 3 bases and 5 bases, there was a span of 10 bases. CDR1 and CDR2 from the germline V gene are SEHNR and FQNEAQ (reference sequence). The CDR3 here is CASSLAGLTGELFF. Written as DNA, the CDR3 is TGTGCCAGCAGCTTGGCGGGGCTTACCGGGGAGCTGTTTTTT.